This entry describes one T cell receptor beta chain. This CDR3 is built from 14 residues. Germline-derived CDR1 and CDR2 are SGHTA and FQGNSA. The V and J ends lost 1 base and 7 bases respectively, with 13 bases between them. This specimen belongs to a study of T cell changes during pregnancy in multiple sclerosis. Libraries were prepared by immunoSEQ multiplex PCR; TCRdb keeps only in-frame clonotypes and omits some of them. Of roughly 24,000 clones in the sample, around nine tenths are singletons; the top ten hold under 1.1%. The V gene is TRBV7-2, the J gene TRBJ1-2, with D maybe TRBD1 (5 bases). The sample in question was CD4+ T cells from peripheral blood mononuclear cells, obtained in the second trimester of pregnancy. The TCR sequence derives from a female donor in good health, enrolled as a control in a pregnancy study. The CDR3 loop reads CASSLDGGSGGYTF. The CDR3 DNA follows: TGTGCCAGCAGCTTAGATGGGGGGAGTGGTGGCTACACCTTC.